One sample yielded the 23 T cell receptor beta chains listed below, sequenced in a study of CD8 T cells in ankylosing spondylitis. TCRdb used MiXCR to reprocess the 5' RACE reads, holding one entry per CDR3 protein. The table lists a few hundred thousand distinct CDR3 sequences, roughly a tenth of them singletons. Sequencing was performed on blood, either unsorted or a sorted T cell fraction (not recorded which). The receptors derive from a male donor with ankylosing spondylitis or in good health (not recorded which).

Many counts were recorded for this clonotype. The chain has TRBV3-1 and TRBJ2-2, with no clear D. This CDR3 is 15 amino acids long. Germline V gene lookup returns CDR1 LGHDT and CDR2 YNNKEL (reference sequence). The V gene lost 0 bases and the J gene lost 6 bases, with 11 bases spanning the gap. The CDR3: CASSQEARRAGELFF. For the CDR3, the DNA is TGTGCCAGCAGCCAAGAGGCTCGGCGCGCCGGGGAGCTGTTTTTT.

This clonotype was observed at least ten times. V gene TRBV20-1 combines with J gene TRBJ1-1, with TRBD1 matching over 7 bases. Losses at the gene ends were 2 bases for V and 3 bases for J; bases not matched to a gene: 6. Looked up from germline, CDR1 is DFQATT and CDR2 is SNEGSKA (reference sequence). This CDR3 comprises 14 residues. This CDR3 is CSARQTTGDTEAFF. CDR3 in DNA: TGCAGTGCTAGACAGACTACAGGGGACACTGAAGCTTTCTTT.

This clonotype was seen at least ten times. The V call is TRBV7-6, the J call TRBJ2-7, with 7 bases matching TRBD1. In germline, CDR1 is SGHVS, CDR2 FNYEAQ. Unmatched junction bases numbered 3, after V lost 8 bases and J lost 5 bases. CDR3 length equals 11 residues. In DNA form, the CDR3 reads TGTGCCAGCGGTGACAGGGACGAGCAGTACTTC. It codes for CASGDRDEQYF.

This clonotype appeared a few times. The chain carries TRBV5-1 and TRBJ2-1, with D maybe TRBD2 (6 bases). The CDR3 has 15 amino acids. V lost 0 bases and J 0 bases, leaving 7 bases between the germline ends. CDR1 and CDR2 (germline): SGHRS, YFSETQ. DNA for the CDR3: TGCGCCAGCAGCTTGGGGAGGGTCTCCTACAATGAGCAGTTCTTC. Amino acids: CASSLGRVSYNEQFF.

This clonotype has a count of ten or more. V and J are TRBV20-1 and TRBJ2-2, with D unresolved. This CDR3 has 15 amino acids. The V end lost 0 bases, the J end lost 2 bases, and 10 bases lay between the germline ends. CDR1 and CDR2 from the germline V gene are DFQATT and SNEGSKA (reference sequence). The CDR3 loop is CSARDPAENTGELFF. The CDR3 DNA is TGCAGTGCTAGAGATCCGGCCGAAAACACCGGGGAGCTGTTTTTT.

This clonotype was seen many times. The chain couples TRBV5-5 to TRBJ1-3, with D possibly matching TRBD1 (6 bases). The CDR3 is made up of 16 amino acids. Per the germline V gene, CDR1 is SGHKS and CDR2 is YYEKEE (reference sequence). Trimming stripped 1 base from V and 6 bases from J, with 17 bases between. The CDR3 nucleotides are TGTGCCAGCAGCTTGTTCCTGGGGGCTACGGAAAACACCATATATTTT. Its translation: CASSLFLGATENTIYF.

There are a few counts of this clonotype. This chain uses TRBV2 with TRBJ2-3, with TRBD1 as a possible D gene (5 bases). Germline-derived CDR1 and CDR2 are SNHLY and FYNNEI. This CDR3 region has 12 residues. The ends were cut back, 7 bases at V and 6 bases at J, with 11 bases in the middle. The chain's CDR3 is CASTMTEDTQYF. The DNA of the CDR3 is TGTGCCAGCACTATGACAGAGGATACGCAGTATTTT.

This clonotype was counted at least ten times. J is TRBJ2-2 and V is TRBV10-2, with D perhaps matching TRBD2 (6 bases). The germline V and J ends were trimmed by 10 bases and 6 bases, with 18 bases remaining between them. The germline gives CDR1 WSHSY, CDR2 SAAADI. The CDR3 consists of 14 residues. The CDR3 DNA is TGCGCCACAGCATGGGGGGTTATTTCCGGGGAGCTGTTTTTT. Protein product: CATAWGVISGELFF.

CDR3 coding DNA: TGTGCCAGCAGCGCGGGACCCGAAAGGGGCGAGCAGTACTTC. The encoded protein is CASSAGPERGEQYF. The V and J genes are TRBV9 and TRBJ2-7; either TRBD1 or TRBD2 may fit D (5 bases each). The germline gives CDR1 SGDLS, CDR2 YYNGEE. V was clipped by 3 bases and J by 6 bases, with 16 bases between them. The CDR3 totals 14 residues.

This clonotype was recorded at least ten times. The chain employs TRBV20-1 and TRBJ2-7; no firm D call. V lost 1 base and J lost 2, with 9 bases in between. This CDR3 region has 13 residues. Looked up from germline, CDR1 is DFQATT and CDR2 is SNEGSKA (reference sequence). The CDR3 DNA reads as TGCAGTGCTAGAGGTTCTCTTACCTACGAGCAGTACTTC. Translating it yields CSARGSLTYEQYF.

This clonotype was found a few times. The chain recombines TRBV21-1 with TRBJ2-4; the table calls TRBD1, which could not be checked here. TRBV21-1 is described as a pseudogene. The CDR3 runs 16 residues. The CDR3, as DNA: TGTGCCAGCAGCTCGACAGGGTCGATGGCCAAAAACATTCAGTACTTC. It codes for CASSSTGSMAKNIQYF.

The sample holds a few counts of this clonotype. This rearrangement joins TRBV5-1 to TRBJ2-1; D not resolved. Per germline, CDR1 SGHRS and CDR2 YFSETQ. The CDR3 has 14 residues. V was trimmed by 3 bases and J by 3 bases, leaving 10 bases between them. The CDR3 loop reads CASSSRTGYNEQFF. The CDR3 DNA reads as TGCGCCAGCAGCTCGCGGACGGGCTACAATGAGCAGTTCTTC.

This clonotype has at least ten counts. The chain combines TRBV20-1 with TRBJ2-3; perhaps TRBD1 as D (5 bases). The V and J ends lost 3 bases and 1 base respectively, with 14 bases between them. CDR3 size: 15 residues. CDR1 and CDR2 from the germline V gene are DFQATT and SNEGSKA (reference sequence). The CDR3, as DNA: TGCAGTGCTAGTCAAGGGGCCAGGGGCACAGATACGCAGTATTTT. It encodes CSASQGARGTDTQYF.

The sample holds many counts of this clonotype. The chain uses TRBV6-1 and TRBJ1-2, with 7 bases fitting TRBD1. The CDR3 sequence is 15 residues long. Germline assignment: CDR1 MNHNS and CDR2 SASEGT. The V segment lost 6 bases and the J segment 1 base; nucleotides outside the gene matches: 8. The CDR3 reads CASSVTGQLNYGYTF. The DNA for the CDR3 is TGTGCCAGCAGCGTTACGGGACAGCTTAACTATGGCTACACCTTC.

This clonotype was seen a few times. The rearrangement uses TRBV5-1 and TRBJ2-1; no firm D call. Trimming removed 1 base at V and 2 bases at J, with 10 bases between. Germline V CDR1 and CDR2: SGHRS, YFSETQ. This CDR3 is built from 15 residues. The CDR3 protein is CASSLQPPAYNEQFF. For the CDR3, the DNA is TGCGCCAGCAGCTTGCAACCGCCGGCCTACAATGAGCAGTTCTTC. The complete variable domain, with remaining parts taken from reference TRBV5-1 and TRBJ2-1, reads KAGVTQTPRYLIKTRGQQVTLSCSPISGHRSVSWYQQTPGQGLQFLFEYFSETQRNKGNFPGRFSGRQFSNSRSEMNVSTLELGDSALYLCASSLQPPAYNEQFFGPGTRLTVL.

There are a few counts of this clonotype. Here the CDR3 reads CASSLDGTSSEAFF. CDR3 bases: TGTGCCAGCAGCTTGGATGGGACAAGTAGTGAAGCTTTCTTT. The chain recombines TRBV5-4 with TRBJ1-1; D might be TRBD1 (6 bases). This CDR3 is built from 14 residues. Trimming left V 0 bases short and J 7 bases short, with 13 bases between. Germline assignment: CDR1 SGHNT and CDR2 YYREEE (reference sequence).

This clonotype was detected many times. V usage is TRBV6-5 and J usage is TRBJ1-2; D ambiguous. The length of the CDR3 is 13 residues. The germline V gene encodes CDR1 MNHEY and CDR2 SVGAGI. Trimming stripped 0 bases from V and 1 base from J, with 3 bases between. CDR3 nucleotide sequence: TGTGCCAGCAGTTACTCGGTTAACTATGGCTACACCTTC. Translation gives CASSYSVNYGYTF.

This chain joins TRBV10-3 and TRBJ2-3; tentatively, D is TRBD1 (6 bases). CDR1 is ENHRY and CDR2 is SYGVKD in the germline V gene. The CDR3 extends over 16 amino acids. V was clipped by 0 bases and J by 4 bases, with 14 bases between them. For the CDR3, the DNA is TGTGCCATCAGTGAGTCGAAAGGGGCAGGGGCAGATACGCAGTATTTT. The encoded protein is CAISESKGAGADTQYF.

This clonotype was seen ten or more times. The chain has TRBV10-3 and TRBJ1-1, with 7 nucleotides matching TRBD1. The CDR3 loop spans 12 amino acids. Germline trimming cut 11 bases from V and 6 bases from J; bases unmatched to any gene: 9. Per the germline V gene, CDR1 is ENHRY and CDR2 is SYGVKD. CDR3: CAASLGTAEAFF. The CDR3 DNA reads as TGTGCCGCGTCCTTGGGGACAGCTGAAGCTTTCTTT.

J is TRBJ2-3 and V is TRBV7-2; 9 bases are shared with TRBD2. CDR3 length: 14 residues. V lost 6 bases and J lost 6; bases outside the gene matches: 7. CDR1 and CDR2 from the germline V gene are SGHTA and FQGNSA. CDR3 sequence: CASSYRTSEDTQYF. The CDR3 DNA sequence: TGTGCCAGCAGTTATCGGACTAGCGAGGATACGCAGTATTTT.

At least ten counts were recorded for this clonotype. The CDR3 spells CASSFTGGTYNEQFF. The CDR3 DNA is TGCGCCAGCAGCTTTACAGGGGGCACCTACAATGAGCAGTTCTTC. The rearrangement uses TRBV5-1 and TRBJ2-1; the match to TRBD1 covers 9 bases. CDR3 length: 15 amino acids. Germline V gene data show CDR1 as SGHRS and CDR2 as YFSETQ. The junction had 2 bases not matched to a gene; V was cut back by 2 bases and J by 2 bases.

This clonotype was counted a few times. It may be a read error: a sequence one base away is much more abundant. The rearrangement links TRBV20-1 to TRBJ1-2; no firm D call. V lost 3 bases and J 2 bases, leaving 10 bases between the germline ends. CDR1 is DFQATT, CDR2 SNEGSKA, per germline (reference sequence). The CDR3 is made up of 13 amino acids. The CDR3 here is CSASAAANYGYTF. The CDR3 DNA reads TGCAGTGCTAGCGCGGCAGCGAACTATGGCTACACCTTC.

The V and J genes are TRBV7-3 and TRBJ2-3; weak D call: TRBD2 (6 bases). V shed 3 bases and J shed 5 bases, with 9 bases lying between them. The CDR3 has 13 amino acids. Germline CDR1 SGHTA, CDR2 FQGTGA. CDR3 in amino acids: CASSLTGGDTQYF. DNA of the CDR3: TGTGCCAGCAGCTTGACCGGGGGAGATACGCAGTATTTT.